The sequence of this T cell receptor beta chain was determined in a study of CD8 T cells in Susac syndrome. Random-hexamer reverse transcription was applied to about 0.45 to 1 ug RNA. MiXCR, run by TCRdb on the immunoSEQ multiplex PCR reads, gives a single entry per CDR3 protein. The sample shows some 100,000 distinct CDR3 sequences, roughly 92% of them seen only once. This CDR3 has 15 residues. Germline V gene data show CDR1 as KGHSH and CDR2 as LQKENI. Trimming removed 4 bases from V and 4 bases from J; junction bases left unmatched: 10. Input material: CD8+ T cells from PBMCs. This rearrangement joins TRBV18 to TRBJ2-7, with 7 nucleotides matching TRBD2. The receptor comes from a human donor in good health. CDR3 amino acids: CASSRELAGQYEQYF. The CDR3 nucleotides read TGTGCCAGCTCACGGGAATTAGCGGGCCAGTACGAGCAGTACTTC. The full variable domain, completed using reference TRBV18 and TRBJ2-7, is NAGVMQNPRHLVRRRGQEARLRCSPMKGHSHVYWYRQLPEEGLKFMVYLQKENIIDESGMPKERFSAEFPKEGPSILRIQQVVRGDSAAYFCASSRELAGQYEQYFGPGTRLTVT.